This entry features one T cell receptor beta chain sequence. What it binds is not known. The table came from immunoSEQ multiplex PCR; TCRdb's copy has only in-frame clones and leaves some out. Among around 260,000 clones listed, approximately 93% were seen once. The sample is drawn from a study of T cell responses to AZD1222 COVID-19 vaccine. Study-level findings and limits: After the peak T cell response, and only then, were repertoires sampled. Among spike-specific TCRs, nearly half reportedly target unmutated variant regions.

The clonotype was recovered from an adult in good health. The sample consisted of peripheral blood, taken on day 0 of AZD1222 vaccination.

Written as DNA, the CDR3 is TGTGCCAGCAGTTGGACAGGGCTAGGCGAGCAGTACTTC. Encoded protein: CASSWTGLGEQYF. The chain couples TRBV2 to TRBJ2-7; TRBD1 aligns across 8 bases. The CDR3 covers 13 residues. Germline CDR1 and CDR2: SNHLY and FYNNEI. Trimming took 5 bases from V and 6 from J; bases not matched to a gene: 6.